This T cell receptor beta chain was recorded in a study of T cell repertoires in cytomegalovirus infection. Study-level results: Using cumulative public TCR beta family frequency, the authors identified those who carried CMV together with the relevant HLA. CMV-specific TCR beta clonotypes restricted by HLA-C dominated the ex vivo response.

A single record per CDR3 protein comes from TCRdb applying MiXCR to the reads. In the table there are some 680,000 distinct CDR3 sequences, about 40% of which are singletons. A few counts support this clonotype. Its antigen is not identified. The receptor comes from a human donor in good health (CMV status not recorded). Some clones in this sample may be carry-over from other donors' samples. Sequencing was done on a sample of PBMCs.

The DNA for the CDR3 is TGTGCCAGTAGTATACTCACGGGAAGGTATGAGCAGTTCTTC. This gives the protein CASSILTGRYEQFF. The rearrangement uses TRBV19 and TRBJ2-1, with a possible D match to TRBD2 (5 bases). The germline V and J ends were trimmed by 2 bases and 8 bases, with 13 bases remaining between them. CDR3 length equals 14 residues. Germline CDR1 is LNHDA and CDR2 is SQIVND (reference sequence).